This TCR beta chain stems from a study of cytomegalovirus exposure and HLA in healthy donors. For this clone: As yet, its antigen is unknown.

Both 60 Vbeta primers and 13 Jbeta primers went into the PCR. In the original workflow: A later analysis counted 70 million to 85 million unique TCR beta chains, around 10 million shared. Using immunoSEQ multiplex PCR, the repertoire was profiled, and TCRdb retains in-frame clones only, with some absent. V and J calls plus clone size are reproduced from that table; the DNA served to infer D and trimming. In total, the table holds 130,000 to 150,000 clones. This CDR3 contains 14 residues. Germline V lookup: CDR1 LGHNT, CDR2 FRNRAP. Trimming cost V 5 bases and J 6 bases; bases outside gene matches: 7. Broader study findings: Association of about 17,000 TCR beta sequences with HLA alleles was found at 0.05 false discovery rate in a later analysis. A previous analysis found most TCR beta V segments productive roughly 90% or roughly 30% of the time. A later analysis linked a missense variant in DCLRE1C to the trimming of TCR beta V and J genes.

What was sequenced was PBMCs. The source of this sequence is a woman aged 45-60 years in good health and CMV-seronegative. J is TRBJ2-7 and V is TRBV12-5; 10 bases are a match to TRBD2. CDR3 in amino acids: CASGTGTSAGEQYF. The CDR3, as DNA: TGTGCTAGTGGTACCGGGACTAGCGCAGGCGAGCAGTACTTC.